These 27 T cell receptor beta chains share one sample of origin, sequenced in a study of cytomegalovirus exposure and HLA in healthy donors. Vbeta (60) and Jbeta (13) primers were used in the PCR. Assay used: immunoSEQ multiplex PCR; TCRdb lists only in-frame clones, some missing. This sample carries approximately 170,000 clones, roughly 72% of them seen once, and the ten largest clones take 1.5% to 1.9%. Sample: PBMCs. The receptors stem from a man aged 35 to 55 in good health and CMV-seronegative.

The rearrangement joins TRBV13 to TRBJ2-7, with D possibly being TRBD1 (6 bases). The germline CDR1 and CDR2 sequences are PRHDT and FYEKMQ (reference sequence). The CDR3 is 16 amino acids. Trimming took off 0 bases at V and 0 bases at J, with 12 bases between the two ends. CDR3 residues: CASSLGPGGDSYEQYF. The CDR3 nucleotides are TGTGCCAGCAGCTTAGGCCCTGGGGGCGACTCCTACGAGCAGTACTTC.

The J gene is TRBJ1-1, the V gene TRBV6-1; a weak D match, TRBD1 (6 bases). The CDR3 is made up of 14 amino acids. The V and J ends lost 4 bases and 4 bases respectively, with 13 bases between them. CDR1 is MNHNS, CDR2 SASEGT, per germline. The CDR3 region is CASSAYREGTEAFF. CDR3 coding DNA: TGTGCCAGCAGTGCCTACAGGGAGGGCACTGAAGCTTTCTTT.

In its sample, this clone was seen once. One junction end disagrees with the germline gene, perhaps due to a read error. The V call is TRBV19, the J call TRBJ2-4; 9 nucleotides match TRBD2. The germline V gene has CDR1 LNHDA and CDR2 SQIVND (reference sequence). The CDR3 totals 17 residues. This CDR3 reads CASSIRWREGAKNSQYF. CDR3 DNA: TGTGCCAGTAGTATAAGGTGGCGGGAGGGAGCCAAAAACAGTCAGTACTTC. Combining the CDR3 with reference TRBV19 and TRBJ2-4 gives the whole variable domain DGGITQSPKYLFRKEGQNVTLSCEQNLNHDAMYWYRQDPGQGLRLIYYSQIVNDFQKGDIAEGYSVSREKKESFPLTVTSAQKNPTAFYLCASSIRWREGAKNSQYFGAGTRLSVL.

The V call is TRBV9, the J call TRBJ1-1, with TRBD1 matching 8 bases. The V segment lost 2 bases and the J segment 6 bases; nucleotides outside the gene matches: 6. Germline V CDR1 and CDR2: SGDLS, YYNGEE. The CDR3 loop spans 14 amino acids. The chain's CDR3 is CASSVRDRLAEAFF. DNA for the CDR3: TGTGCCAGCAGCGTGCGGGACAGGCTCGCTGAAGCTTTCTTT.

The chain links TRBV9 to TRBJ2-1, with 12 nucleotides matching TRBD1. Germline V gene data show CDR1 as SGDLS and CDR2 as YYNGEE. V lost 5 bases to trimming and J lost 9 bases; unmatched junction nucleotides: 3. The CDR3 totals 13 residues. DNA of the CDR3: TGTGCCAGCAGGGGGACAGGGGGCAGTGAGCAGTTCTTC. Translated: CASRGTGGSEQFF.

CDR3: CASSSTGVYGYTF. The CDR3 DNA reads TGTGCCAGCAGCTCGACAGGGGTTTATGGCTACACCTTC. The rearrangement links TRBV7-9 to TRBJ1-2; 8 positions match TRBD1. J lost 5 bases, V lost 4 bases, and 3 bases had no gene match. The CDR3 length is 13 residues. Per the germline V gene, CDR1 is SEHNR and CDR2 is FQNEAQ (reference sequence).

The V gene is TRBV5-1, the J gene TRBJ2-7; weak D call: TRBD2 (6 bases). Trimming pared 4 bases from V and 2 bases from J, leaving 16 bases between. Germline V gene sequence: CDR1 SGHRS, CDR2 YFSETQ. The CDR3 has 15 residues. CDR3 region: CASSLDLGGAYEQYF. The CDR3 DNA follows: TGCGCCAGCAGCCTGGACCTCGGGGGTGCCTACGAGCAGTACTTC.

This clone was recorded a few times. V is TRBV23-1 and J is TRBJ1-4, with D maybe TRBD1 (6 bases). TRBV23-1 is an ORF, with its function uncertain. V was clipped by 4 bases and J by 6 bases, with 12 bases between them. CDR3 length: 14 amino acids. CDR3 residues: CASSPYREDEKLFF. The CDR3, as DNA: TGCGCCAGCAGTCCGTACAGGGAAGATGAAAAACTGTTTTTT.

This clone was seen more than once but under ten times. The chain couples TRBV19 to TRBJ1-5, with TRBD1 matching over 9 bases. J lost 6 bases, V lost 6 bases, and 3 bases had no gene match. The CDR3 is 13 amino acids. CDR1 and CDR2 from the germline V gene are LNHDA and SQIVND (reference sequence). The DNA of the CDR3 is TGTGCCAGTAGGGACAGGGGTTTTCAGCCCCAGCATTTT. Protein sequence: CASRDRGFQPQHF. The full variable domain, in which reference TRBV19 and TRBJ1-5 provide the parts outside the CDR3, is DGGITQSPKYLFRKEGQNVTLSCEQNLNHDAMYWYRQDPGQGLRLIYYSQIVNDFQKGDIAEGYSVSREKKESFPLTVTSAQKNPTAFYLCASRDRGFQPQHFGDGTRLSIL.

The rearrangement uses TRBV5-1 and TRBJ1-1; no definite D call. Germline CDR1 reads SGHRS; CDR2 reads YFSETQ. The CDR3 contains 14 residues. V was clipped by 2 bases and J by 4 bases, with 12 bases between them. This chain's CDR3 is CASSFSTYITEAFF. CDR3 DNA sequence: TGCGCCAGCAGCTTCTCCACCTATATCACTGAAGCTTTCTTT. Complete variable domain (other parts from reference TRBV5-1 and TRBJ1-1): KAGVTQTPRYLIKTRGQQVTLSCSPISGHRSVSWYQQTPGQGLQFLFEYFSETQRNKGNFPGRFSGRQFSNSRSEMNVSTLELGDSALYLCASSFSTYITEAFFGQGTRLTVV.

V usage is TRBV9 and J usage is TRBJ2-1, with TRBD2 matching over 11 bases. The V gene's germline CDR1 is SGDLS and CDR2 YYNGEE. V gave up 3 bases and J gave up 2 bases; unmatched junction bases: 4. The CDR3 covers 16 residues. The CDR3 DNA follows: TGTGCCAGCAGCGCACTAGCGGGAGATACCTACAATGAGCAGTTCTTC. Translated, it gives CASSALAGDTYNEQFF.

The chain employs TRBV7-8 and TRBJ1-5, with 11 bases fitting TRBD1. Germline trimming cut 1 base from V and 2 bases from J; bases unmatched to any gene: 7. Per the germline V gene, CDR1 is SGHVS and CDR2 is FQNEAQ. The CDR3 totals 18 residues. The CDR3 nucleotides read TGTGCCAGCAGCTTAGGGGACAGGGGGGTGCGGGGCAATCAGCCCCAGCATTTT. Residues: CASSLGDRGVRGNQPQHF.

Only a few counts were recorded for this clone. The CDR3, as DNA: TGTGCCAGCAGCATACTAGCGGAAGCCTTCTACGAGCAGTACGTC. Translating gives CASSILAEAFYEQYV. The rearrangement joins TRBV21-1 to TRBJ2-7; no check of the table's D call, TRBD2, against the DNA was made. TRBV21-1 is described as a pseudogene. The CDR3 is made up of 15 amino acids.

The J gene is TRBJ2-1, the V gene TRBV7-3; tentative D call: TRBD2 (5 bases). The V end was cut by 5 bases, the J end by 4 bases, with 15 bases between. The CDR3 is 15 residues long. CDR1 is SGHTA, CDR2 FQGTGA, per germline. The CDR3 sequence: CASSAYRESYNEQFF. The CDR3 DNA reads TGTGCCAGCAGCGCCTATAGGGAGAGTTACAATGAGCAGTTCTTC.

The chain has TRBV2 and TRBJ2-2; 9 nucleotides align to TRBD2. V lost 10 bases and J lost 4; bases outside the gene matches: 22. The germline V gene has CDR1 SNHLY and CDR2 FYNNEI. The CDR3 has 19 amino acids. The CDR3: CAIQGVRGISGRGTGELFF. The CDR3 nucleotides are TGTGCCATCCAGGGGGTGAGAGGGATTAGCGGGAGAGGCACCGGGGAGCTGTTTTTT. Supplemented by reference TRBV2 and TRBJ2-2, the full variable domain reads EPEVTQTPSHQVTQMGQEVILRCVPISNHLYFYWYRQILGQKVEFLVSFYNNEISEKSEIFDDQFSVERPDGSNFTLKIRSTKLEDSAMYFCAIQGVRGISGRGTGELFFGEGSRLTVL.

This chain connects TRBV29-1 to TRBJ2-3; a weak D match, TRBD2 (5 bases). The germline V gene encodes CDR1 SQVTM and CDR2 ANQGSEA. The CDR3 is made up of 14 amino acids. The germline V and J ends were trimmed by 4 bases and 1 base, with 12 bases remaining between them. The CDR3 DNA follows: TGCAGCGTTGGCCCAACCGGGGGCACAGATACGCAGTATTTT. Protein product: CSVGPTGGTDTQYF.

This clone was seen at least ten times. The gene calls are TRBV7-9 and TRBJ2-7; D may be TRBD2 (6 bases). CDR1 is SEHNR and CDR2 is FQNEAQ in the germline V gene (reference sequence). CDR3 size: 14 residues. The V end lost 3 bases, the J end lost 4 bases, and 13 bases lay between the germline ends. In DNA form, the CDR3 reads TGTGCCAGCAGCTTGCGGGGCTTGGGGTACGAGCAGTACTTC. Translation gives CASSLRGLGYEQYF.

The V and J genes are TRBV2 and TRBJ2-5, with 8 bases lining up with TRBD2. Germline CDR1 SNHLY, CDR2 FYNNEI. This CDR3 region has 13 residues. Losses at the gene ends were 6 bases for V and 4 bases for J; bases not matched to a gene: 4. CDR3 in DNA: TGTGCCAGCAGGCGGGAGGCTTTAGAGACCCAGTACTTC. Encoded protein: CASRREALETQYF.

The gene calls are TRBV19 and TRBJ2-6, with D possibly matching TRBD2 (6 bases). Germline values: CDR1 LNHDA, CDR2 SQIVND (reference sequence). V lost 8 bases to trimming and J lost 0 bases, with 8 bases between them. The length of the CDR3 is 14 residues. The CDR3 nucleotides are TGTGCCAGTCACGGGGGCTCTGGGGCCAACGTCCTGACTTTC. It is translated as CASHGGSGANVLTF.

This clone was seen only a few times. The chain has TRBV7-2 and TRBJ2-7, with 8 bases aligning to TRBD2. In germline, CDR1 is SGHTA, CDR2 FQGNSA. This CDR3 has 13 residues. V shed 2 bases, J shed 6 bases, and the junction held 3 bases outside the gene matches. Written as DNA, the CDR3 is TGTGCCAGCAGCTTAATGGCGGGAGGCGAGCAGTACGTC. Translating gives CASSLMAGGEQYV.

V is TRBV5-1 and J is TRBJ2-7, with D tentatively TRBD2 (5 bases). With 5 bases removed from V and 3 bases from J, the gap between germline ends came to 12 bases. The germline V gene has CDR1 SGHRS and CDR2 YFSETQ. The CDR3 sequence is 13 residues long. DNA of the CDR3: TGCGCCAGCAGGGACTGGTTTAGCTACGAGCAGTACGTC. Translated: CASRDWFSYEQYV.

In this sample, this clone turned up a few times. The gene calls are TRBV9 and TRBJ1-2; D is possibly TRBD1 (5 bases). The CDR3 runs to 14 residues. V lost 2 bases to trimming and J lost 0 bases, with 8 bases between them. Germline V gene sequence: CDR1 SGDLS, CDR2 YYNGEE. CDR3 sequence (DNA): TGTGCCAGCAGCGTCGGACATACTAACTATGGCTACACCTTC. Protein sequence: CASSVGHTNYGYTF.

V gene TRBV7-2 combines with J gene TRBJ2-2; 12 nucleotides agree with TRBD2. CDR3 length equals 17 residues. The V gene's germline CDR1 is SGHTA and CDR2 FQGNSA. The junction had 5 bases not matched to a gene; V was cut back by 5 bases and J by 1 base. In DNA form, the CDR3 reads TGTGCCAGCAGCCGTACGACTAGCGGGAGGAACACCGGGGAGCTGTTTTTT. Amino acid sequence: CASSRTTSGRNTGELFF.

V and J are TRBV27 and TRBJ2-1; 9 positions match TRBD2. From germline, CDR1 is MNHEY and CDR2 SMNVEV (reference sequence). CDR3 length: 15 amino acids. Trimming at V came to 3 bases and at J to 9 bases, leaving 9 bases not matched to a gene. As DNA, the CDR3 is TGTGCCAGCAGTTTTGGAGCGGGAGGAACAGGTGAGCAGTTCTTC. It encodes CASSFGAGGTGEQFF.

This clone occurred a few times. J is TRBJ2-1 and V is TRBV6-1; maybe TRBD1 (6 bases). CDR3 length: 15 residues. The germline V and J ends were trimmed by 6 bases and 5 bases, with 17 bases remaining between them. Germline V gene data show CDR1 as MNHNS and CDR2 as SASEGT. The CDR3 region is CASSIQGSTHNEQFF. The CDR3 DNA reads TGTGCCAGCAGCATACAGGGATCGACCCACAATGAGCAGTTCTTC.

This clone was picked up a small number of times. The genes are TRBV5-1 and TRBJ2-1; 11 nucleotides align to TRBD2. The length of the CDR3 is 14 residues. Germline CDR1 is SGHRS and CDR2 is YFSETQ. J lost 6 bases, V lost 4 bases, and 3 bases had no gene match. For the CDR3, the DNA is TGCGCCAGCAGCAAACTAGCGGGAGTCAATGAGCAGTTCTTC. Its protein is CASSKLAGVNEQFF. The full variable domain, completed using reference TRBV5-1 and TRBJ2-1, is KAGVTQTPRYLIKTRGQQVTLSCSPISGHRSVSWYQQTPGQGLQFLFEYFSETQRNKGNFPGRFSGRQFSNSRSEMNVSTLELGDSALYLCASSKLAGVNEQFFGPGTRLTVL.

The rearrangement uses TRBV21-1 and TRBJ2-1; the D call in the table, TRBD2, was not verified against the DNA. TRBV21-1 is a pseudogene segment. The CDR3 covers 16 residues. The CDR3 protein is CASSKTSGSRHDEQFF. CDR3 nucleotides: TGTGCCAGCAGCAAAACTAGCGGGAGTAGGCACGATGAGCAGTTCTTC.